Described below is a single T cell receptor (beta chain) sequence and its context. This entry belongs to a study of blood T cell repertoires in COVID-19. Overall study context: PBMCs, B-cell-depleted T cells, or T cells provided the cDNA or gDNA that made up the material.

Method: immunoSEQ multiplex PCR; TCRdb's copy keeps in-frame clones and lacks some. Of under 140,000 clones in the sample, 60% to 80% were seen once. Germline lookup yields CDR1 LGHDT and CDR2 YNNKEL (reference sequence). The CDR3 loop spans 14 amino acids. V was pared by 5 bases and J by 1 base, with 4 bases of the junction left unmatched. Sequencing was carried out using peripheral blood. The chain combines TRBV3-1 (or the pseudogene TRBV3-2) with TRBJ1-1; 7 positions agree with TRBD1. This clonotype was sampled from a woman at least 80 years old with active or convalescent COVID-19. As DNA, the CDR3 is TGTGCCAGCAGCTCCCGGGACAGGAACACTGAAGCTTTCTTT. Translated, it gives CASSSRDRNTEAFF.